This T cell receptor beta chain was obtained from a study of CD8 T cells in Susac syndrome. CDR1 LGHDT and CDR2 YNNKEL come from the germline V gene (reference sequence). The CDR3 loop spans 12 amino acids. V shed 4 bases, J shed 7 bases, and the junction held 3 bases outside the gene matches. After extraction with the RNeasy kit, 0.5 to 1 ug of the RNA was reverse transcribed using random hexamers. Multiplex PCR with immunoSEQ amplified the TCR beta CDR3 across 54 Vbeta and 13 Jbeta. TCRdb ran MiXCR on the immunoSEQ multiplex PCR reads and lists one entry per CDR3 protein. The sample records about 210,000 distinct CDR3 sequences, 95% being singletons. Blood CD8+ and CD4+ T cells underwent high-throughput TCR beta sequencing. The multiple sclerosis control cohort comprised treatment-naive individuals presenting with stable or active relapsing-remitting disease. It was negative isolation that provided the CD8+ and CD4+ T cells, whereas TEMRA cells were enriched by FACS.

The gene calls are TRBV3-1 and TRBJ1-2; 7 bases align to TRBD1. The TCR comes from a human donor with multiple sclerosis. The sample was CD4+ T cells from PBMCs. For the CDR3, the DNA is TGTGCCAGCAGCCGCCAGGGGGGTGGCTACACCTTC. Residues: CASSRQGGGYTF.